This TCR beta chain was obtained from a study of T-cell reconstitution after alpha-beta-depleted transplantation in children. Overall study findings and caveats: Reports say that about two months after transplant, the alpha-beta T cells came out of several hundred graft clones that had expanded. Surviving recipient T cells and thymic progenitors accounted for the high day-60 TCRbeta diversity observed in some patients. Newly produced T cells mostly accounted for T-cell counts and diversity one year post-transplant.

CDR3 size: 13 residues. Looked up from germline, CDR1 is ENHRY and CDR2 is SYGVKD. Trimming cost V 10 bases and J 5 bases; bases outside gene matches: 9. This clonotype was seen many times. Its antigen remains unknown. Using unique molecular identifiers, the investigators prepared the TCRbeta library. TCRdb reprocessed the PCR reads with MiXCR, giving one entry per CDR3 protein. Of 150,000 to 250,000 distinct CDR3 sequences listed, roughly 6.3% were seen once; the top ten hold about 5%. This clonotype was obtained from a girl under three years old with combined immunodeficiency, due to receive a stem cell transplant. Sequenced material: PBMCs, taken before TCRalphabeta/CD19-depleted stem cell transplant. The chain uses TRBV10-3 and TRBJ2-5; 8 bases match TRBD2. The CDR3 is CATGTSGGETQYF. The CDR3 DNA follows: TGTGCCACCGGGACTAGTGGTGGGGAGACCCAGTACTTC.